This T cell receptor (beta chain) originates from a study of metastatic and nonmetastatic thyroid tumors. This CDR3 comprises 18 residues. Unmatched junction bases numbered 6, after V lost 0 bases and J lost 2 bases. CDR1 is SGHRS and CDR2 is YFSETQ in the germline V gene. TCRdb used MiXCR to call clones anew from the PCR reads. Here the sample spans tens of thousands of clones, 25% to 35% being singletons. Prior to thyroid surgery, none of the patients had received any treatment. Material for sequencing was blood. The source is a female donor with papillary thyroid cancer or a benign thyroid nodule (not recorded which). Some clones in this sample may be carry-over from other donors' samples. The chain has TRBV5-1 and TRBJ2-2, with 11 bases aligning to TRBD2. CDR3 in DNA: TGCGCCAGCAGCTTGGACGTCCTAGCGGGAGGAAACACCGGGGAGCTGTTTTTT. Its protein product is CASSLDVLAGGNTGELFF.